A single sample is the source of the 3 T cell receptor beta chains below, sequenced in a study of T cell responses to AZD1222 COVID-19 vaccine. Measured with immunoSEQ multiplex PCR; TCRdb has only the in-frame clones, and not every one. Of 120,000 to 150,000 clones listed, around 90% are singletons. Here the sequenced sample was peripheral blood, taken on day 0 of AZD1222 vaccination. These receptors all come from an adult in good health.

The rearrangement uses TRBV28 and TRBJ2-7, with D unresolved. The V gene's germline CDR1 is MDHEN and CDR2 SYDVKM. CDR3 length: 12 residues. Between the trimmed V and J ends, which lost 4 bases and 7 bases, there was a span of 11 bases. This chain's CDR3 is CASSSTGWEQYF. CDR3 DNA: TGTGCCAGCAGTTCCACCGGGTGGGAGCAGTACTTC.

The chain recombines TRBV12-5 with TRBJ2-1; no firm D call. The CDR3 covers 12 residues. V shed 1 base and J shed 7 bases, with 5 bases lying between them. From germline, CDR1 is LGHNT and CDR2 FRNRAP. The CDR3 loop is CASGLAPNEQFF. DNA for the CDR3: TGTGCTAGTGGTTTGGCCCCAAATGAGCAGTTCTTC.

V is TRBV5-1 and J is TRBJ2-6; no clear D. Germline CDR1 is SGHRS and CDR2 is YFSETQ. CDR3 length: 16 amino acids. Trimming removed 7 bases from V and 2 bases from J, with 16 bases in between. The CDR3, as DNA: TGCGCCAGCGGAAGAGACCCGGCCGCTGGGGCCAACGTCCTGACTTTC. Protein product: CASGRDPAAGANVLTF.